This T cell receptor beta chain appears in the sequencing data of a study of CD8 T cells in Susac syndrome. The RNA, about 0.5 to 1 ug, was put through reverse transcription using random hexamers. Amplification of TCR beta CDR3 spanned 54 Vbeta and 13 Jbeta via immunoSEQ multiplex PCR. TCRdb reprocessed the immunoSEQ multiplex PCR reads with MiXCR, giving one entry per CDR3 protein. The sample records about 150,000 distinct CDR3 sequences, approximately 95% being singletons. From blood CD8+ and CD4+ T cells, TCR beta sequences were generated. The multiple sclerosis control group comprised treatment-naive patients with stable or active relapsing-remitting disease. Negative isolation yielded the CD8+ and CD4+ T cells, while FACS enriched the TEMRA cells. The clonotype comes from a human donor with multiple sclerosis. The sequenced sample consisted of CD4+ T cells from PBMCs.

The CDR3 DNA follows: TGTGCCAGCAGCGCCTTGAGGGGGGCTGAAGCTTTCTTT. This gives the protein CASSALRGAEAFF. The rearrangement uses TRBV6-5 and TRBJ1-1; tentative D call: TRBD1 (6 bases). Trimming removed 6 bases from V and 6 bases from J, with 14 bases in between. The length of the CDR3 is 13 residues. Germline V gives CDR1 MNHEY, CDR2 SVGAGI.